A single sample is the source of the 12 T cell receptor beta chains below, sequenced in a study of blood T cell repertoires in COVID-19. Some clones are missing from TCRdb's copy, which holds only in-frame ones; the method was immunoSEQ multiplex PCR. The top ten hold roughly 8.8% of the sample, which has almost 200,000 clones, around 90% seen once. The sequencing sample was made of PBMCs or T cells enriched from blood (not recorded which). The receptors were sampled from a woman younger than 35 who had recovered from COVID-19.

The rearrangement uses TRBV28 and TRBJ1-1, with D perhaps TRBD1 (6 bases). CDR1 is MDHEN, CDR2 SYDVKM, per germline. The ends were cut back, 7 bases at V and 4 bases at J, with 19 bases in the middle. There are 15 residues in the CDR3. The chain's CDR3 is CASTLGGAGGTEAFF. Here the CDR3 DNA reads TGTGCCAGCACCCTTGGGGGGGCAGGAGGCACTGAAGCTTTCTTT.

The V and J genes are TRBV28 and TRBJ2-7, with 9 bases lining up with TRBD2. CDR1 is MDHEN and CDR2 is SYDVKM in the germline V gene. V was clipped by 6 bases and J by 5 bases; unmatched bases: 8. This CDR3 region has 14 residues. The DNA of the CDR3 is TGTGCCAGCAGAGGCGGGGGGGCCCGCCACGAGCAGTACTTC. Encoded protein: CASRGGGARHEQYF.

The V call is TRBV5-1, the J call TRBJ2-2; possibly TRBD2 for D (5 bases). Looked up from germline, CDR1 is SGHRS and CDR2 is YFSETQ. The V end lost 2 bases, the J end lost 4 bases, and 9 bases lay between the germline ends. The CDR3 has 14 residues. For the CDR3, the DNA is TGCGCCAGCAGCTTACCTAGCCGCACCGGGGAGCTGTTTTTT. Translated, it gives CASSLPSRTGELFF.

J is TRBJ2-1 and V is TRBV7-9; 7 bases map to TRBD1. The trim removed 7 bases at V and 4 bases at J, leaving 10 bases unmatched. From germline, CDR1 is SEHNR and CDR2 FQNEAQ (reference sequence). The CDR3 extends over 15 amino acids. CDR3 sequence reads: CASTRLGRGYNEQFF. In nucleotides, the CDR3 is TGTGCCAGCACCCGACTCGGCAGGGGGTACAATGAGCAGTTCTTC.

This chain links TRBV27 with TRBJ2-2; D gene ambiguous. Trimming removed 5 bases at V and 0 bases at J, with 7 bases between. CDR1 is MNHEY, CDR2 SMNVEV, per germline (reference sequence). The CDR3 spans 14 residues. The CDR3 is CASSIVANTGELFF. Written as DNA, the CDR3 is TGTGCCAGCAGTATCGTCGCGAACACCGGGGAGCTGTTTTTT.

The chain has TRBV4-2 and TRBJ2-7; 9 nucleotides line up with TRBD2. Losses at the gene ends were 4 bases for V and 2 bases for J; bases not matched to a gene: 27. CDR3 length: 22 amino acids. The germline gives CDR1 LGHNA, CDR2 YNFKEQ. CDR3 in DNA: TGTGCCAGCAGCCTGAGGGTGGGAGTGAGCGTCTATAGCGGGGGAATTACCTACGAGCAGTACTTC. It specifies CASSLRVGVSVYSGGITYEQYF.

The CDR3 here is CASSRGGSYNSPLHF. In DNA, the CDR3 is TGTGCCAGCAGTAGGGGGGGCTCCTATAATTCACCCCTCCACTTT. The rearrangement links TRBV27 to TRBJ1-6; D possibly corresponds to TRBD1 (6 bases). Germline loops: CDR1 MNHEY, CDR2 SMNVEV (reference sequence). Trimming cost V 5 bases and J 0 bases, with 8 bases left between them. The CDR3 is made up of 15 amino acids.

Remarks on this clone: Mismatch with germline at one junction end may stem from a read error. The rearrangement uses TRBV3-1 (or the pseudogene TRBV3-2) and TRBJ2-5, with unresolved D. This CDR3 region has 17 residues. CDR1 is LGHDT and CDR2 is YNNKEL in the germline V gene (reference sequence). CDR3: CANSRRSGSKYQETQYF. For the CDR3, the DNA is TGTGCCAACAGCCGCCGGTCCGGGTCCAAGTACCAAGAGACCCAGTACTTC.

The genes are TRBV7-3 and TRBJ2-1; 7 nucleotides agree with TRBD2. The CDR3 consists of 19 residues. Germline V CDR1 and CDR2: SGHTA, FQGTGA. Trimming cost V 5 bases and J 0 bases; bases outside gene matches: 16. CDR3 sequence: CASSLLPGGGLGSYNEQFF. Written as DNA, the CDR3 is TGTGCCAGCAGCCTTCTTCCGGGAGGCGGGCTCGGCTCCTACAATGAGCAGTTCTTC.

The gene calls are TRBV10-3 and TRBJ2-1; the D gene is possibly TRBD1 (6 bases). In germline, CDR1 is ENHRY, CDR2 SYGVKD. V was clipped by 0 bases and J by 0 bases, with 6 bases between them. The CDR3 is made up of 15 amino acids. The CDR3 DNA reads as TGTGCCATCAGTGAGTCAGGGGGCTCCTACAATGAGCAGTTCTTC. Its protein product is CAISESGGSYNEQFF.

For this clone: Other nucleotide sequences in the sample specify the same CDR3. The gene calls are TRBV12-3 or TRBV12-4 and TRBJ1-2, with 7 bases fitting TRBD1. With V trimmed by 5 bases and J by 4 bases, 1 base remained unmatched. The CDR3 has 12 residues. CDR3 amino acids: CASSRDSYGYTF. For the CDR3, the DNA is TGTGCCAGCAGTCGGGACAGCTATGGCTACACCTTC.

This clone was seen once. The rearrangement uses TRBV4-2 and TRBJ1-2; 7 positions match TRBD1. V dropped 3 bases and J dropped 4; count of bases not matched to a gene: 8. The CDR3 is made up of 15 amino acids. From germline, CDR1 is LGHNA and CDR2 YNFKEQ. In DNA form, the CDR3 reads TGTGCCAGCAGCCAGGGTACAGGGGTTGGCTATGGCTACACCTTC. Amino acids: CASSQGTGVGYGYTF.